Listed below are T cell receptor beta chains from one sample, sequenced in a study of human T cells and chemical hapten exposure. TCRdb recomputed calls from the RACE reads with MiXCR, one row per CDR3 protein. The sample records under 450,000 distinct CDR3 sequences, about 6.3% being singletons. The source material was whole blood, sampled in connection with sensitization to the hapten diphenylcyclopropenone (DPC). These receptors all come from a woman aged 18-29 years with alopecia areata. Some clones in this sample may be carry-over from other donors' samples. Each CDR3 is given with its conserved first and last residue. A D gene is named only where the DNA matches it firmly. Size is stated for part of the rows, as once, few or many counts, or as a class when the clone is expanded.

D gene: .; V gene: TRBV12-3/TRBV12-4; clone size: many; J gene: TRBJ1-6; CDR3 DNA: TGTGCCATCGGGCGCCACGGGTCACCCCTCCACTTT; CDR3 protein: CAIGRHGSPLHF
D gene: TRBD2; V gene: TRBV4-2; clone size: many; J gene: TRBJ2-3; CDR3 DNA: TGTGCCAGCAGCCAAGAACTAGCGGGGGGCACAGATACGCAGTATTTT; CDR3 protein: CASSQELAGGTDTQYF
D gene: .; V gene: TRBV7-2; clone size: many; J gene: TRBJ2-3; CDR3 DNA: TGTGCCAGCAGGCTCGGCAGGTTCACAGATACGCAGTATTTT; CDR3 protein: CASRLGRFTDTQYF
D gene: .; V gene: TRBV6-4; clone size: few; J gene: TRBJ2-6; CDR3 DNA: TGTGCCAGCAGCGCTTCGCCGGGGGCCAACGTCCTGACTTTC; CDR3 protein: CASSASPGANVLTF
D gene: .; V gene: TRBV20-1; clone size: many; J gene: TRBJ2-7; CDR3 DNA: TGCAGTGCTAAAGTTACAGGCATGCCCTACGAGCAGTACTTC; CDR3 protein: CSAKVTGMPYEQYF
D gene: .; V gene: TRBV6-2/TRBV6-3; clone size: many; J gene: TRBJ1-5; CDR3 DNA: TGTGCCAGCAGTTCCCGTCGGGGGAAAGGCAATCAGCCCCAGCATTTT; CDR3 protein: CASSSRRGKGNQPQHF
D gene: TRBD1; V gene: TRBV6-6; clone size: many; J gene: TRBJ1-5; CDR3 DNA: TGTGCCAGCAGACGCAGGGGGCAAGGGAGCAATCAGCCCCAGCATTTT; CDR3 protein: CASRRRGQGSNQPQHF
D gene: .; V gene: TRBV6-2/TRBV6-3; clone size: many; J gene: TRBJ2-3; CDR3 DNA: TGTGCCAGCAGCTCCTGGGGCGGGGCAGAAGATACGCAGTATTTT; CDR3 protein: CASSSWGGAEDTQYF
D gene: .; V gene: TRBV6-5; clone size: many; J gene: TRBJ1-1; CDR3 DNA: TGTGCCAGCAGTTACTCGTACCTGGGGGGAGCTGAAGCTTTCTTT; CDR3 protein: CASSYSYLGGAEAFF
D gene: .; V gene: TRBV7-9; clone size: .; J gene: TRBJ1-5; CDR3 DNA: TGTGCCAGCAGCTTAGTGCGGGGGGACAATCAGCCCCAGCATTTT; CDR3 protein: CASSLVRGDNQPQHF
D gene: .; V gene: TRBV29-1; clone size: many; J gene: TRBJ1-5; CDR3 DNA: TGCAGCGTTGCCCCGGGCAGCAATCAGCCCCAGCATTTT; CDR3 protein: CSVAPGSNQPQHF
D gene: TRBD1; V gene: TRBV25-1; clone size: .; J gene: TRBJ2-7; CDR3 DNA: TGTGCCAGCACCGGGACAGGGACCTACGAGCAGTACTTC; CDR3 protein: CASTGTGTYEQYF
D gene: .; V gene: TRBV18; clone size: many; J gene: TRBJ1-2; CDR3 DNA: TGTGCCAGCTCACCCTCGACGGGCGGCACTAACTATGGCTACACCTTC; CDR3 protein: CASSPSTGGTNYGYTF
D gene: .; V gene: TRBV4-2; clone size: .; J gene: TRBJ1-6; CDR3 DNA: TGTGCCAGCAGCGACCTCAAGACAGCGCCTAATTCACCCCTCCACTTT; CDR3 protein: CASSDLKTAPNSPLHF
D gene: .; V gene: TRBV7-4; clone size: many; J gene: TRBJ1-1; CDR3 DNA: TGTGCCAGCAGCCGCGAATCAGGGGTTGGAGCTTTCTTT; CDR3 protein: CASSRESGVGAFF
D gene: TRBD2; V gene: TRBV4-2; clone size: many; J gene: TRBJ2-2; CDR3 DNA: TGTGCCAGCAGCCAAGTGCGGGGGGCAGACACCGGGGAGCTGTTTTTT; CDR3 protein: CASSQVRGADTGELFF
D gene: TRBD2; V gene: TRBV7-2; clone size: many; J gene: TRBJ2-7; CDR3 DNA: TGTGCCAGCAGCCCTAATGGTGGTAGCGGGGGTGCCTACGAGCAGTACTTC; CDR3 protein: CASSPNGGSGGAYEQYF
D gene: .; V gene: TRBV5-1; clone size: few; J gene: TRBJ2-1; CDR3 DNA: TGCGCCAGCAGCCCAGATAAATTAAGCTCCTACAATGAGCAGTTCTTC; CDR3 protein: CASSPDKLSSYNEQFF
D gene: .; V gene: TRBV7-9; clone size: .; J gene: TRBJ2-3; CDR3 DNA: TGTGCCAGCAGCTCCGGGGTAAAAATCACAGATACGCAGTATTTT; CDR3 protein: CASSSGVKITDTQYF
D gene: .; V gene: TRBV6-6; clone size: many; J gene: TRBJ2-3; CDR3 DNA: TGTGCCAGCAGTTACGGCAGTTCCTTCACAGATACGCAGTATTTT; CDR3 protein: CASSYGSSFTDTQYF
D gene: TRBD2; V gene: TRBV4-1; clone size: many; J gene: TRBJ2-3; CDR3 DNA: TGCGCCAGCAGCCACCTTCTAGCGGCTAGCACAGATACGCAGTATTTT; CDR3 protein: CASSHLLAASTDTQYF
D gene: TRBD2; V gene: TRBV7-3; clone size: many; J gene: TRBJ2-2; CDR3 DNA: TGTGCCAGCAGCCACGGACTAGCGGGGAACACCGGGGAGCTGTTTTTT; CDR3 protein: CASSHGLAGNTGELFF
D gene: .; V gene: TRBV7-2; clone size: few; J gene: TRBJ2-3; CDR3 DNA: TGTGCCAGCAGCCTAGCCCAGGCCCGAGATACGCAGTATTTT; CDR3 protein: CASSLAQARDTQYF
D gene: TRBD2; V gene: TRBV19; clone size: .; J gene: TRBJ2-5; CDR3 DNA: TGTGCCAGTAGTTGGACTAGTCGAGAGACCCAGTACTTC; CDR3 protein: CASSWTSRETQYF
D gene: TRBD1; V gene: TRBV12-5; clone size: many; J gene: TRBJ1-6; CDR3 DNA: TGTGCTAGTGGGGATCTTTGGGGACAGGGTTATAATTCACCCCTCCACTTT; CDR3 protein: CASGDLWGQGYNSPLHF
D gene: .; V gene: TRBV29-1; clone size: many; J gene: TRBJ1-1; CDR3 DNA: TGCAGCGTTGAGGGGGGGGTCAACACTGAAGCTTTCTTT; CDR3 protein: CSVEGGVNTEAFF
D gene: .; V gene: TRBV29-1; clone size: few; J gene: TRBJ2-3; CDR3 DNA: TGCAGCGCTTCTCTAGATAGTGGGACAGATACGCAGTATTTT; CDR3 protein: CSASLDSGTDTQYF
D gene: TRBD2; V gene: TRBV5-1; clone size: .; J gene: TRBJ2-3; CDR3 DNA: TGCGCCAGCAGCCCGGGGGTATCGGTAGCGGGGAGTACGCAGTATTTT; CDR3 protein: CASSPGVSVAGSTQYF
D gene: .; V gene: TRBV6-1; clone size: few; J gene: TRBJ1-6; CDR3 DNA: TGTGCCAGCAGTGGATCTGTGTCACCCCTCCACTTT; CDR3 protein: CASSGSVSPLHF
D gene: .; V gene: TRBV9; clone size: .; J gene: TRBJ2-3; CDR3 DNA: TGTGCCAGCAGCACGGGTGGGGGGCCCGATACGCAGTATTTT; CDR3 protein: CASSTGGGPDTQYF
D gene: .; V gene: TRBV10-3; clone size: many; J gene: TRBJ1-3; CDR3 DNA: TGTGCCATGGGCGACTCTGGAAACACCATATATTTT; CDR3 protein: CAMGDSGNTIYF